Described below is a single TCR beta chain sequence and its context. The time point denotes: sample taken at primary tumor resection. CDR3 length equals 15 residues. Germline trimming cut 6 bases from V and 4 bases from J; bases unmatched to any gene: 8. CDR1 is KGHSH and CDR2 is LQKENI in the germline V gene. The sample is drawn from a study of spatial heterogeneity in lung cancer. TCRdb re-called the 5' RACE reads with MiXCR, one entry per CDR3 protein. Here the sample spans some 100,000 distinct CDR3 sequences, roughly 12% being singletons. This sequence originates from a male donor with early-stage non-small cell lung cancer. This material consisted of PBMCs, taken at surgery. The chain carries TRBV18 and TRBJ2-1, with 8 nucleotides matching TRBD2. CDR3 bases: TGTGCCAGCTCCCTGAGCGGGAGACAGTACAATGAGCAGTTCTTC. Translating it yields CASSLSGRQYNEQFF.